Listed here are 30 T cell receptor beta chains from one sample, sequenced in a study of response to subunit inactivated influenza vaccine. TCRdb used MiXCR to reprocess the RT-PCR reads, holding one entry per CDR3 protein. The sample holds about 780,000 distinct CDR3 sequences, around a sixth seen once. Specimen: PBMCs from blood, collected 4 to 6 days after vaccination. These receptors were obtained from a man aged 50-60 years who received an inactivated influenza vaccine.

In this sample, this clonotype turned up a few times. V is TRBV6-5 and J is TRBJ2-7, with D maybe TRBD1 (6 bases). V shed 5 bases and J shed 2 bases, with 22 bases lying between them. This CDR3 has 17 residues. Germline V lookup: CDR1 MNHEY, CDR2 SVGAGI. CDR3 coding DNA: TGTGCCAGCAGTCACCGACCTTGGGACACTCTCCCCTACGAGCAGTACTTC. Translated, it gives CASSHRPWDTLPYEQYF.

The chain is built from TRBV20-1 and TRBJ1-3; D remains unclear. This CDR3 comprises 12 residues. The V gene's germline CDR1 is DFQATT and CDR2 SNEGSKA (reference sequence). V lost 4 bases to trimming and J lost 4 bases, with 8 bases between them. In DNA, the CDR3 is TGCAGTGCTAATCCCGGAGGAAACACCATATATTTT. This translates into CSANPGGNTIYF.

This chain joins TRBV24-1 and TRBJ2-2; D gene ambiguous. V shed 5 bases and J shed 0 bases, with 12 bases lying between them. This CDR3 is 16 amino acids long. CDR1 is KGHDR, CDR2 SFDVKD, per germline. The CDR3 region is CATSVFRAANTGELFF. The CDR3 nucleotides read TGTGCCACCAGTGTTTTCCGGGCCGCGAACACCGGGGAGCTGTTTTTT.

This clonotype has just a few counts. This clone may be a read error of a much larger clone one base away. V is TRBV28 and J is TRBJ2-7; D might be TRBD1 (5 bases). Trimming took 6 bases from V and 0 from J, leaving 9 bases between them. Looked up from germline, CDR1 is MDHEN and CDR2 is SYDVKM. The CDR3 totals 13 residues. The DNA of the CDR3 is TGTGCCAGCAGCCAACAGGTCTCCTACGAGCAGTACTTC. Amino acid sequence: CASSQQVSYEQYF.

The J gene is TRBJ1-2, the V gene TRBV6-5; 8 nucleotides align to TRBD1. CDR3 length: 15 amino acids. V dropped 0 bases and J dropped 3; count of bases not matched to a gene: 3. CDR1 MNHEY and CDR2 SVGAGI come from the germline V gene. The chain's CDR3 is CASSYSAGGYYGYTF. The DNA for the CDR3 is TGTGCCAGCAGTTACTCAGCAGGGGGCTACTATGGCTACACCTTC.

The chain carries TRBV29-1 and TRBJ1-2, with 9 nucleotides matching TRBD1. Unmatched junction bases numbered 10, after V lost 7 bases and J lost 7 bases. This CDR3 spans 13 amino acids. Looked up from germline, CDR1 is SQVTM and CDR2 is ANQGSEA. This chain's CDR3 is CSANYGTGSGYTF. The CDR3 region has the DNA TGCAGCGCCAACTACGGGACAGGGTCTGGCTACACCTTC.

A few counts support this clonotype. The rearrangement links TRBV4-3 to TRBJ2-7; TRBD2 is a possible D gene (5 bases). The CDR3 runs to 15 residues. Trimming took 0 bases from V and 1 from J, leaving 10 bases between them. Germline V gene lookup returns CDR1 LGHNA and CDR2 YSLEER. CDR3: CASSQDRGWSYEQYF. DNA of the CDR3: TGCGCCAGCAGCCAAGATCGGGGTTGGTCCTACGAGCAGTACTTC.

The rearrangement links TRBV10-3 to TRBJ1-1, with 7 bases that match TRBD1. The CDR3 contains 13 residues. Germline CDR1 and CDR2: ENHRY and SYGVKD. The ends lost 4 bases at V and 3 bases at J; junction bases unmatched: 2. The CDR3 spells CAISGQGYTEAFF. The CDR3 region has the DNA TGTGCCATCAGTGGACAGGGCTACACTGAAGCTTTCTTT.

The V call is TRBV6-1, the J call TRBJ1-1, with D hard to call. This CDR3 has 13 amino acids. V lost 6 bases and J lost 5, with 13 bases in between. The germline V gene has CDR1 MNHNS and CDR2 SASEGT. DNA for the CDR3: TGTGCCAGCAGCTTTACGGGGTGGACTGAAGCTTTCTTT. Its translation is CASSFTGWTEAFF.

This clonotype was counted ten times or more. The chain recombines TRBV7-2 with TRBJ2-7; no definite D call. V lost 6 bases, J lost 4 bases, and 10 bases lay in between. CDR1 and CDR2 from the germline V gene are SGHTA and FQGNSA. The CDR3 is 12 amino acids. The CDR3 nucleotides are TGTGCCAGCAGTTCACAATATTACGAGCAGTACTTC. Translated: CASSSQYYEQYF.

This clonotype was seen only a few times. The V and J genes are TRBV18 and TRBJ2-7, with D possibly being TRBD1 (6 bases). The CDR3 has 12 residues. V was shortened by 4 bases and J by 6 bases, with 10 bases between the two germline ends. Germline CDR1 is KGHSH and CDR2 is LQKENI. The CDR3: CASSQGQFEQYF. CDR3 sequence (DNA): TGTGCCAGCTCACAAGGACAGTTCGAGCAGTACTTC.

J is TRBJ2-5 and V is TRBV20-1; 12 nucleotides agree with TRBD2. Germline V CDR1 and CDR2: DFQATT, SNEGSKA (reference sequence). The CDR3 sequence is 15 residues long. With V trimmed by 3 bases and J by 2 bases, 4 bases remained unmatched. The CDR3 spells CSASGLAGMQETQYF. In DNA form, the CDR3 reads TGCAGTGCTAGCGGACTAGCGGGAATGCAAGAGACCCAGTACTTC.

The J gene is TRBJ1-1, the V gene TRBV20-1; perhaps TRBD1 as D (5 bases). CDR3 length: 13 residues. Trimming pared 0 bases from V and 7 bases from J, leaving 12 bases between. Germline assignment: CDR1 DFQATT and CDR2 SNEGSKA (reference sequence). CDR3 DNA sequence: TGCAGTGCTAGAGAAGGACATTGGGTTGAAGCTTTCTTT. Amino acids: CSAREGHWVEAFF.

CDR3 DNA: TGCAGTGCGGTACCGGGACAGGGCTTTGATCAGCCCCAGCATTTT. Its protein product is CSAVPGQGFDQPQHF. The genes are TRBV20-1 and TRBJ1-5, with 9 bases that match TRBD1. Losses at the gene ends were 6 bases for V and 5 bases for J; bases not matched to a gene: 11. There are 15 residues in the CDR3. Germline V gene lookup returns CDR1 DFQATT and CDR2 SNEGSKA (reference sequence).

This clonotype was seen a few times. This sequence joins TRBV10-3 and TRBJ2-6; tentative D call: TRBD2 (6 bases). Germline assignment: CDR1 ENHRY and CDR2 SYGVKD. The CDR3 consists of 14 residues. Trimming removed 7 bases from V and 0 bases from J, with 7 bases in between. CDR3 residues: CAITGDSGANVLTF. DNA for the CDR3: TGTGCCATCACGGGGGACTCTGGGGCCAACGTCCTGACTTTC.

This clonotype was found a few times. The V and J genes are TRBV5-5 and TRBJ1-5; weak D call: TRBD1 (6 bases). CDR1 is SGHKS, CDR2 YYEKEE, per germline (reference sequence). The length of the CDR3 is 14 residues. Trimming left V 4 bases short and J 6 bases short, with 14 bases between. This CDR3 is CASSKYRGGQPQHF. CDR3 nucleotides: TGTGCCAGCAGCAAATACAGAGGGGGTCAGCCCCAGCATTTT. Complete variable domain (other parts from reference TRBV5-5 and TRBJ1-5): DAGVTQSPTHLIKTRGQQVTLRCSPISGHKSVSWYQQVLGQGPQFIFQYYEKEERGRGNFPDRFSARQFPNYSSELNVNALLLGDSALYLCASSKYRGGQPQHFGDGTRLSIL.

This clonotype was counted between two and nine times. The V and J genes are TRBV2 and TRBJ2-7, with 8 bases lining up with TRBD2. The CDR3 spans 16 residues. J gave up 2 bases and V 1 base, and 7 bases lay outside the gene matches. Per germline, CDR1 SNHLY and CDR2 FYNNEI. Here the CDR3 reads CASSEVGGRPPYEQYF. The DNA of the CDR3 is TGTGCCAGCAGTGAAGTGGGCGGGAGGCCCCCCTACGAGCAGTACTTC.

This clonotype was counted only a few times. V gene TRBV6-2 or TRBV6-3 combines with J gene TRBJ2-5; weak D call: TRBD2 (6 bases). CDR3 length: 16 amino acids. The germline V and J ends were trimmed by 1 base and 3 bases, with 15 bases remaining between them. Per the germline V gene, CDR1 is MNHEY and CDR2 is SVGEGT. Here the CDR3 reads CASSYYGWGGEETQYF. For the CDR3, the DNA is TGTGCCAGCAGTTACTATGGTTGGGGAGGTGAAGAGACCCAGTACTTC.

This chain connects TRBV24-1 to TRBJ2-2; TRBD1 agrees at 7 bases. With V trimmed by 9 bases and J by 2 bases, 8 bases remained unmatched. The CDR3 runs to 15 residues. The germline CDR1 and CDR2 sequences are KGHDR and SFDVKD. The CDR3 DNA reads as TGTGCCACCGGAGCCGGGACAGCCAACACCGGGGAGCTGTTTTTT. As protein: CATGAGTANTGELFF.

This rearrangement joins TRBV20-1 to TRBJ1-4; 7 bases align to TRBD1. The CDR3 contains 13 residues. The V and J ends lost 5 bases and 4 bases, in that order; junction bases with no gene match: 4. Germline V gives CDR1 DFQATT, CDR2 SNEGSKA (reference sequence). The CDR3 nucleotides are TGCAGTGCTCGGGACAGCCTTAATGAAAAACTGTTTTTT. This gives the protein CSARDSLNEKLFF.

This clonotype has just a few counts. The CDR3 nucleotides read TGTGCCAGCAGTGCCCAGGGGGTTGGCTATGGCTACACCTTC. It specifies CASSAQGVGYGYTF. This rearrangement joins TRBV27 to TRBJ1-2; 7 nucleotides match TRBD1. Per the germline V gene, CDR1 is MNHEY and CDR2 is SMNVEV (reference sequence). CDR3 length: 14 residues. V gave up 5 bases and J gave up 4 bases; unmatched junction bases: 7.

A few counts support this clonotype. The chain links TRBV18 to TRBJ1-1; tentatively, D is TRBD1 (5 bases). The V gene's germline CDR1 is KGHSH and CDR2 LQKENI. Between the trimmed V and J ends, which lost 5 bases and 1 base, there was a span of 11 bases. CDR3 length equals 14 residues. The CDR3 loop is CASSSGLGNTEAFF. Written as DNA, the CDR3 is TGTGCCAGCTCATCGGGACTGGGGAACACTGAAGCTTTCTTT.

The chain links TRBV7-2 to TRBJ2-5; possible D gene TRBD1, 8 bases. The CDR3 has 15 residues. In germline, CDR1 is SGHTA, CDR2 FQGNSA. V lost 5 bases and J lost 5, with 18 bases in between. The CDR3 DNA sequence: TGTGCCAGCAGCACACAGGGGGGGTCGCGGGAGACCCAGTACTTC. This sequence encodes CASSTQGGSRETQYF.

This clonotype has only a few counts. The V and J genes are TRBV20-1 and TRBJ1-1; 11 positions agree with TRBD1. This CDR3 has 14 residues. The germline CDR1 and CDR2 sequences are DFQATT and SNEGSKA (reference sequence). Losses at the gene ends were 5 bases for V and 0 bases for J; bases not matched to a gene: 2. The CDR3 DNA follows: TGCAGTGCTGGACAGGGGGCTTTGAACACTGAAGCTTTCTTT. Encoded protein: CSAGQGALNTEAFF.

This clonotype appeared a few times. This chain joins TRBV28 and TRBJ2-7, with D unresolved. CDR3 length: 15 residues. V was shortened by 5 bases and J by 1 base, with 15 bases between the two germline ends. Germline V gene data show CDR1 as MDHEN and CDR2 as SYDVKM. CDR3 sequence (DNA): TGTGCCAGCAGTGCCGAGACCCTAGGGTCCTACGAGCAGTACTTC. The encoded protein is CASSAETLGSYEQYF. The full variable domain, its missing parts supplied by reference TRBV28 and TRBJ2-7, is DVKVTQSSRYLVKRTGEKVFLECVQDMDHENMFWYRQDPGLGLRLIYFSYDVKMKEKGDIPEGYSVSREKKERFSLILESASTNQTSMYLCASSAETLGSYEQYFGPGTRLTVT.

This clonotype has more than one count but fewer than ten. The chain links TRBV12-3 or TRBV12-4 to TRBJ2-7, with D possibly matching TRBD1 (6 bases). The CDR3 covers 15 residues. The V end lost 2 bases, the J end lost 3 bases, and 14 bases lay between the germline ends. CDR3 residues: CASSLSRARGYEQYF. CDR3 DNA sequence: TGTGCCAGCAGTTTAAGTAGGGCCAGGGGCTACGAGCAGTACTTC.

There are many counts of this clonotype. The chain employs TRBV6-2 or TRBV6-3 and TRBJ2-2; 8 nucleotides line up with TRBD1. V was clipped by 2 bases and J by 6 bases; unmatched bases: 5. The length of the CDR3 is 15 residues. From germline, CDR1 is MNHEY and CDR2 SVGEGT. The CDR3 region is CASSYRTGTAGELFF. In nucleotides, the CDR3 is TGTGCCAGCAGTTACCGGACAGGGACGGCCGGGGAGCTGTTTTTT.

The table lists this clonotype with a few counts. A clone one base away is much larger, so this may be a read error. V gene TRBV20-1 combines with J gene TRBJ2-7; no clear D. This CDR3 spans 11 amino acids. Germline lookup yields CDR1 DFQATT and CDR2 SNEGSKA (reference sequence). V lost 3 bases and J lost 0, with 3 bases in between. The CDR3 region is CSASVSYEQYF. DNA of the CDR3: TGCAGTGCTAGCGTCTCCTACGAGCAGTACTTC.

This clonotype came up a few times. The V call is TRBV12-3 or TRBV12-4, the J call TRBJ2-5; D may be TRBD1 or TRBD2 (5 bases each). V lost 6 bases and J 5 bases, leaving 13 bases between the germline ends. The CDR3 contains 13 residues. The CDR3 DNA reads TGTGCCAGCAGACACCGTAGGGACGAGACCCAGTACTTC. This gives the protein CASRHRRDETQYF.

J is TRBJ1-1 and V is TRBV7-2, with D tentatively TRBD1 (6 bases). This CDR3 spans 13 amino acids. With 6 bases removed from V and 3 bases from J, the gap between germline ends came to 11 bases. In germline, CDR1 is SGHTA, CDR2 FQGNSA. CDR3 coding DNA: TGTGCCAGCAGGCTTTACAGGGACACTGAAGCTTTCTTT. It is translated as CASRLYRDTEAFF.